This T cell receptor beta chain was profiled in a study of T cells in localized non-small cell lung cancer. The data were produced by immunoSEQ multiplex PCR, yet TCRdb's version contains in-frame clones alone and is incomplete. The data contain several thousand clones, about nine tenths of them singletons. CDR3 length equals 14 residues. The V gene lost 4 bases and the J gene lost 0 bases, with 6 bases spanning the gap. Germline loops: CDR1 KGHSH, CDR2 LQKENI. This clonotype was obtained from an older female donor with stage II squamous cell lung carcinoma. The input for sequencing was peripheral blood, taken before any cancer treatment. The chain combines TRBV18 with TRBJ2-2; D not certain. CDR3 residues: CASSRAPNTGELFF. The CDR3 nucleotides read TGTGCCAGCTCACGGGCTCCGAACACCGGGGAGCTGTTTTTT.